The clone carrying this T cell receptor (beta chain) showed up just a few times. The data derive from a study of blood T cell repertoires in COVID-19. Only in-frame clones appear in the TCRdb table, and some are missing; sequencing was by immunoSEQ multiplex PCR. The table lists about 240,000 clones, approximately 78% of them singletons. The sequencing sample was made of peripheral blood. This receptor was taken from a woman aged 60-75 years with active or convalescent COVID-19.

CDR3 sequence: CASSLTGGMQYF. In DNA, the CDR3 is TGTGCCAGCAGCTTAACAGGGGGCATGCAGTACTTC. The J gene is TRBJ2-4, the V gene TRBV7-2; 9 bases align to TRBD1. This CDR3 has 12 amino acids. Trimming took 2 bases from V and 13 from J; bases not matched to a gene: 3. The germline V gene encodes CDR1 SGHTA and CDR2 FQGNSA.